Following are 4 T cell receptor beta chains from one sample sequenced in a study of cytomegalovirus exposure and HLA in healthy donors. PCR amplification relied on 60 Vbeta primers (plus 13 Jbeta primers). This table comes from immunoSEQ multiplex PCR, and its TCRdb copy is limited to in-frame clones, with some not included. The data contain 120,000 or so clones, roughly 80% of them seen just once; the ten biggest clones take up over 5%. Sequencing was carried out using PBMCs. These receptors were obtained from a woman in her 40s in good health and CMV-seronegative.

The chain has TRBV5-6 and TRBJ2-7, with 8 bases matching TRBD2. V lost 0 bases, J lost 0 bases, and 8 bases stayed unmatched. CDR3 length: 17 amino acids. CDR1 is SGHDT, CDR2 YYEEEE, per germline. The CDR3 sequence is CASSLASGGGASYEQYF. CDR3 nucleotide sequence: TGTGCCAGCAGCTTGGCGTCGGGAGGGGGGGCCTCCTACGAGCAGTACTTC.

The chain has TRBV6-5 and TRBJ2-4, with 10 bases lining up with TRBD2. The CDR3 has 16 amino acids. J was trimmed by 1 base and V by 4 bases; bases with no gene match: 4. Per germline, CDR1 MNHEY and CDR2 SVGAGI. CDR3 bases: TGTGCCAGCAGTTGGTCTAGCGGGAGCGCCAAAAACATTCAGTACTTC. Translation gives CASSWSSGSAKNIQYF.

The chain links TRBV11-2 to TRBJ2-7; D possibly corresponds to TRBD1 (5 bases). The V and J ends lost 3 bases and 0 bases respectively, with 9 bases between them. The CDR3 is 14 residues long. Germline-derived CDR1 and CDR2 are SGHAT and FQNNGV. CDR3 DNA sequence: TGTGCCAGCAGCTTGGACAACCTCTCCTACGAGCAGTACTTC. Translating it yields CASSLDNLSYEQYF.

This rearrangement joins TRBV27 to TRBJ2-2; TRBD2 is a possible D gene (6 bases). Looked up from germline, CDR1 is MNHEY and CDR2 is SMNVEV (reference sequence). The CDR3 extends over 13 amino acids. V was trimmed by 5 bases and J by 6 bases, leaving 10 bases between them. The CDR3 spells CASSPGRPGELFF. DNA of the CDR3: TGTGCCAGCAGTCCCGGGAGACCCGGGGAGCTGTTTTTT.